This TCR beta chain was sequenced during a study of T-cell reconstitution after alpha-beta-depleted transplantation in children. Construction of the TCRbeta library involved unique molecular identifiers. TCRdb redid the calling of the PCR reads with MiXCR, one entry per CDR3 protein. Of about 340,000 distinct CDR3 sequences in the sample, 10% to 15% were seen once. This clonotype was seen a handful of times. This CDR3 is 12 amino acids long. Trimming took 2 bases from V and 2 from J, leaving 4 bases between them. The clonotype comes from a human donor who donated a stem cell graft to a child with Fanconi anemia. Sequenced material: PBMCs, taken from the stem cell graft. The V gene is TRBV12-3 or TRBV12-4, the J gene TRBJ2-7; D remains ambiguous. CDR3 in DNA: TGTGCCAGCAGTTTACCCCCCTACGAGCAGTACTTC. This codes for CASSLPPYEQYF.